This T cell receptor beta chain was documented in a study of shared clonotypes between healthy human individuals. General study points: Enrolling few donors narrowed the genetic and exposure-history diversity that was represented.

This CDR3 region has 13 residues. The V gene lost 0 bases and the J gene lost 7 bases, with 7 bases spanning the gap. Germline CDR1 reads SGHAT; CDR2 reads FQNNGV. This clone turned up a few times. The antigen remains undetermined. Several immunoSEQ 96-well plates shared each subset's DNA, each plate a replicate. The repertoire was sequenced with immunoSEQ multiplex PCR; TCRdb's copy has only in-frame clones and lacks some. The table includes about 460,000 clones, around 77% detected once. The donors, all of them Caucasian adults, lived in Nashville, Tennessee. This clonotype was obtained from a woman aged 40 to 50 in good health. Some clones in this sample may be carry-over from other donors' samples. The sample was PBMCs. V and J are TRBV11-2 and TRBJ2-1; D is unresolved. CDR3 sequence reads: CASSLDRLNEQFF. CDR3 nucleotides: TGTGCCAGCAGCTTAGATCGTTTGAATGAGCAGTTCTTC.